This is a list of T cell receptor beta chains from one sample in a study of radiotherapy plus CTLA-4 blockade in lung cancer. TCRdb keeps only in-frame clones here, not all; method: immunoSEQ multiplex PCR. The table has 35,000 or so clones, roughly 85% seen once; the top ten hold approximately 6%. The material was peripheral blood, obtained from a patient treated with radiotherapy plus ipilimumab. These receptors came from a human donor with non-small cell lung cancer who had stable disease on radiotherapy plus ipilimumab. The CDR3 runs from the conserved cysteine through the conserved F or W. The D gene is left open where the match is weak. Size is stated for part of the rows, as once, few or many counts, or as a class when the clone is expanded.

abundance: -; d_gene: TRBD2; v_gene: TRBV28; j_gene: TRBJ2-3; CDR3nt: TGTGCGCACGGAGTGGGGGGGGGACTAGCGGGAGGTACGCAGTATTTT; CDR3aa: CAHGVGGGLAGGTQYF
abundance: -; d_gene: TRBD1; v_gene: TRBV5-1; j_gene: TRBJ1-2; CDR3nt: TGCGCCAGCAGCTTGGGGTCCCGGGGGACAGGGAGTAACTATGGCTACACCTTC; CDR3aa: CASSLGSRGTGSNYGYTF
abundance: -; d_gene: TRBD2; v_gene: TRBV19; j_gene: TRBJ2-1; CDR3nt: TGTGCCAGTAGTATAGGAGCGGGAGTGGCGTTCGGTGAGCAGTTCTTC; CDR3aa: CASSIGAGVAFGEQFF
abundance: once; d_gene: -; v_gene: TRBV19; j_gene: TRBJ1-3; CDR3nt: TGTGCCAGTAAAACAGGAACCATCTCTGGAAACACCATATATTTT; CDR3aa: CASKTGTISGNTIYF
abundance: -; d_gene: -; v_gene: TRBV4-1; j_gene: TRBJ1-2; CDR3nt: TGCGCCAGCAGCCAAGTGGCGACAGACCTTTTCGGCTACACCTTC; CDR3aa: CASSQVATDLFGYTF
abundance: -; d_gene: TRBD2; v_gene: TRBV7-8; j_gene: TRBJ2-7; CDR3nt: TGTGCCAGCAGCTTAGCTGCGGGGACTAGCGGGAGGGTCTCCTACGAGCAGTACTTC; CDR3aa: CASSLAAGTSGRVSYEQYF
abundance: -; d_gene: -; v_gene: TRBV5-4; j_gene: TRBJ1-1; CDR3nt: TGTGCCAGCAGCTACACCCGGGACAACCTTAACACTGAAGCTTTCTTT; CDR3aa: CASSYTRDNLNTEAFF
abundance: -; d_gene: TRBD2; v_gene: TRBV29-1; j_gene: TRBJ2-6; CDR3nt: TGCAGCGTTGAAGATAATAGCGGGAGTGCTGGGGCCAACGTCCTGACTTTC; CDR3aa: CSVEDNSGSAGANVLTF
abundance: -; d_gene: TRBD2; v_gene: TRBV27; j_gene: TRBJ2-7; CDR3nt: TGTGCCAGCAGTACCTGGACTAGCGGGAGGGCCGACGAGCAGTACTTC; CDR3aa: CASSTWTSGRADEQYF
abundance: -; d_gene: TRBD1; v_gene: TRBV7-2; j_gene: TRBJ2-5; CDR3nt: TGTGCCAGCAGCTTACTCAGGGGGCAAGAGACCCAGTACTTC; CDR3aa: CASSLLRGQETQYF
abundance: -; d_gene: TRBD1; v_gene: TRBV30; j_gene: TRBJ2-3; CDR3nt: TGTGCCTGGAGTGATGACAGGGTGTACACAGATACGCAGTATTTT; CDR3aa: CAWSDDRVYTDTQYF